The T cell receptor beta chain under discussion was sequenced for a study of T cell responses to AZD1222 COVID-19 vaccine. Study observations and caveats: Clonal diversity was possibly underestimated, and the donors were mostly white British, with more females.

The germline CDR1 and CDR2 sequences are SGHAT and FQDESV (reference sequence). This CDR3 spans 13 amino acids. Trimming took 5 bases from V and 3 from J, leaving 11 bases between them. Sequenced by immunoSEQ multiplex PCR; TCRdb stores in-frame clones only, minus some. The sample shows some 80,000 clones, approximately 88% of them seen only once. This clone is a singleton in its sample. Its antigen is as yet unknown. The clonotype comes from an adult who received the MenACWY meningococcal vaccine as a control. The sample in question was peripheral blood, obtained 28 days after the second dose of the MenACWY control vaccine. This chain joins TRBV11-1 and TRBJ2-7, with D perhaps given as TRBD1 or TRBD2 (6 bases each). The CDR3 loop is CASSGRGGYEQYF. The CDR3 region has the DNA TGTGCCAGCAGCGGCAGGGGAGGCTACGAGCAGTACTTC.